This T cell receptor beta chain originates from a study of molecular identifiers for immune sequencing clone quantification. Study context: Replicate RNA came from approximately 20,000 or 100,000 naive CD8 cells and was split five ways, and four parts were sequenced. Whole-study findings and limits: It was shown that clones above 20 RNA copies held over 99% of effector molecules, but under 1% in naive cells.

V was shortened by 2 bases and J by 2 bases, with 9 bases between the two germline ends. CDR3 size: 14 residues. Germline V gene data show CDR1 as MNHEY and CDR2 as SMNVEV (reference sequence). In this sample, this clonotype turned up many times. The antigen is not known. Previously described methods and listed TCR primers were used for bulk TCR libraries. TCRdb reprocessed the PCR reads with MiXCR, giving one entry per CDR3 protein. Among about half a million distinct CDR3 sequences listed, about 25% were seen once. The receptor comes from a human donor in good health. Some libraries in this study had Jurkat cell RNA spiked in. The V call is TRBV27, the J call TRBJ2-5; D is possibly TRBD1 (5 bases). The sequencing input was naive CD8+ T cells from blood, with Jurkat cell RNA spiked in. Subset denoted: FACS-sorted CD8+CD4-CCR7+CD45RA+ naive T cells. The CDR3 here is CASSLVGQQETQYF. DNA for the CDR3: TGTGCCAGCAGTTTAGTAGGACAACAAGAGACCCAGTACTTC.